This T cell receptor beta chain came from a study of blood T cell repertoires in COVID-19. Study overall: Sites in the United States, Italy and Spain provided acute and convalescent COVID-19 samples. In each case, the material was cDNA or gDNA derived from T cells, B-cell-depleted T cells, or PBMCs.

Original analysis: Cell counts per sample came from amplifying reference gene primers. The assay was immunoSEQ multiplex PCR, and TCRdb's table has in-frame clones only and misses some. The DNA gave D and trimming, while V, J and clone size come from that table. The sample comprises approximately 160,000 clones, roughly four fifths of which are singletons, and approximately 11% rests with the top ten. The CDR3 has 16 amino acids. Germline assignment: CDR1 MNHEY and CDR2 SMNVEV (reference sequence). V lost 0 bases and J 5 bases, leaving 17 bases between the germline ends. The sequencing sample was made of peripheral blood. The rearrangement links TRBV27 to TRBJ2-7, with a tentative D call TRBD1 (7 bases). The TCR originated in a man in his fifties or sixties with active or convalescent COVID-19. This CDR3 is CASSLSGLQGTDEQYF. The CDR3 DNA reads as TGTGCCAGCAGTTTATCCGGACTACAGGGGACTGACGAGCAGTACTTC.